This TCR beta chain was found in a study of blood T cells in healthy people across ages. With a J-beta primer mix and a sample-barcoded 5' primer, a second PCR ran about 7 to 12 cycles. MiXCR, applied by TCRdb to the 5' RACE reads, yields one record per CDR3 protein. Altogether 600,000 or so distinct CDR3 sequences are present, approximately 30% being singletons, with the ten largest covering around 14%. Sequencing used blood. This clonotype was obtained from a woman aged 80 or older in good health.

For the CDR3, the DNA is TGTGCCAGCAGTTGGGCAGGGGGGGAGGGTGGCTACACCTTC. Protein sequence: CASSWAGGEGGYTF. The rearrangement uses TRBV27 and TRBJ1-2; 7 bases line up with TRBD1. This CDR3 has 14 residues. The V gene end was trimmed by 4 bases and the J gene end by 7 bases; junction bases not matched to a gene: 9. The V gene's germline CDR1 is MNHEY and CDR2 SMNVEV (reference sequence).